Listed here are 29 T cell receptor beta chains from one sample, sequenced in a study of neurological immune-mediated disorders. Time point defined: longitudinal time-point 3. MiXCR, applied by TCRdb to the 5' RACE reads, yields one record per CDR3 protein. The repertoire consists of 93,000 or so distinct CDR3 sequences, with roughly 10% occurring once and the leading ten covering more than 2.5%. The sample comprised PBMCs. The origin of the receptors is a female donor with HTLV-1-associated myelopathy (HAM/TSP).

This clonotype occurred many times. The rearrangement links TRBV28 to TRBJ2-3; D unclear. Germline loops: CDR1 MDHEN, CDR2 SYDVKM. V was clipped by 10 bases and J by 0 bases, with 8 bases between them. The CDR3 length is 12 residues. The chain's CDR3 is CATLTSTDTQYF. CDR3 bases: TGTGCCACCCTAACTAGCACAGATACGCAGTATTTT. Full variable domain (remainder filled in from reference TRBV28 and TRBJ2-3): DVKVTQSSRYLVKRTGEKVFLECVQDMDHENMFWYRQDPGLGLRLIYFSYDVKMKEKGDIPEGYSVSREKKERFSLILESASTNQTSMYLCATLTSTDTQYFGPGTRLTVL.

There are many counts of this clonotype. The rearrangement uses TRBV6-5 and TRBJ2-1; no clear D gene. CDR1 MNHEY and CDR2 SVGAGI come from the germline V gene. Trimming stripped 5 bases from V and 5 bases from J, with 13 bases between. The CDR3 loop spans 14 amino acids. The CDR3 here is CASSLTGPHNEQFF. The CDR3 bases are TGTGCCAGCAGTCTGACCGGACCCCACAATGAGCAGTTCTTC.

This clonotype was picked up many times. V usage is TRBV5-1 and J usage is TRBJ2-2; TRBD2 is a possible D gene (5 bases). V was clipped by 4 bases and J by 4 bases, with 11 bases between them. The CDR3 has 14 residues. The germline CDR1 and CDR2 sequences are SGHRS and YFSETQ. The CDR3 spells CASSQDSITGELFF. The CDR3, as DNA: TGCGCCAGCAGCCAGGACTCTATCACCGGGGAGCTGTTTTTT. The whole variable domain, remainder taken from reference TRBV5-1 and TRBJ2-2, is KAGVTQTPRYLIKTRGQQVTLSCSPISGHRSVSWYQQTPGQGLQFLFEYFSETQRNKGNFPGRFSGRQFSNSRSEMNVSTLELGDSALYLCASSQDSITGELFFGEGSRLTVL.

This clonotype has ten or more counts. V is TRBV27 and J is TRBJ1-5; 7 bases line up with TRBD1. This CDR3 contains 17 residues. V lost 5 bases, J lost 5 bases, and 15 bases stayed unmatched. CDR1 MNHEY and CDR2 SMNVEV come from the germline V gene (reference sequence). CDR3: CASSPLPWDSGYQPQHF. Here the CDR3 DNA reads TGTGCCAGCAGTCCCCTCCCTTGGGACAGTGGTTATCAGCCCCAGCATTTT.

This clonotype was detected many times. The chain combines TRBV12-3 or TRBV12-4 with TRBJ2-7; 8 bases fit TRBD1. The CDR3 contains 15 residues. The junction had 10 bases not matched to a gene; V was cut back by 3 bases and J by 6 bases. CDR3 nucleotide sequence: TGTGCCAGCAGTTTGATCAGGGGGCAATCCCCCGAGCAGTACTTC. As protein: CASSLIRGQSPEQYF.

This clonotype was counted once. The chain carries TRBV10-3 and TRBJ1-2; D gene ambiguous. CDR1 and CDR2 (germline): ENHRY, SYGVKD. This CDR3 has 14 amino acids. V shed 6 bases and J shed 4 bases, with 15 bases lying between them. The CDR3 region has the DNA TGTGCCATCAGGGACGGTTCTCTAAGCTATGGCTACACCTTC. Translation gives CAIRDGSLSYGYTF.

This clonotype came up many times. The V call is TRBV5-1, the J call TRBJ2-1; tentatively, D is TRBD1 or TRBD2 (8 bases each). The germline CDR1 and CDR2 sequences are SGHRS and YFSETQ. This CDR3 has 16 residues. Trimming removed 3 bases at V and 10 bases at J, with 23 bases between. The CDR3 DNA reads TGCGCCAGCAGCTCCCGGGAGGGCAGGGGGCAGGAAGAGCAGTTCTTC. Translating gives CASSSREGRGQEEQFF.

This chain connects TRBV5-1 to TRBJ2-7, with D possibly TRBD1 on 6 matching bases. The CDR3 covers 14 residues. The ends were cut back, 0 bases at V and 7 bases at J, with 14 bases in the middle. CDR1 and CDR2 (germline): SGHRS, YFSETQ. CDR3 region: CASSLGTGSSEQYF. The CDR3 coding sequence is TGCGCCAGCAGCTTGGGCACAGGGTCAAGTGAGCAGTACTTC.

This clonotype came up many times. The chain joins TRBV12-3 or TRBV12-4 to TRBJ1-1; D remains unclear. CDR3 length equals 14 residues. V was clipped by 3 bases and J by 1 base, with 9 bases between them. The CDR3 sequence: CASSFVGPNTEAFF. CDR3 in DNA: TGTGCCAGCAGTTTTGTAGGGCCGAACACTGAAGCTTTCTTT.

Many counts were recorded for this clonotype. The chain is built from TRBV28 and TRBJ2-7; 11 bases are shared with TRBD2. The germline gives CDR1 MDHEN, CDR2 SYDVKM. V dropped 1 base and J dropped 2; count of bases not matched to a gene: 10. The CDR3 has 18 residues. CDR3 sequence (DNA): TGTGCCAGCAGTTTATTTGGGGGACTAGCGGATCAGCCCTACGAGCAGTACTTC. Its protein product is CASSLFGGLADQPYEQYF.

This clonotype was counted a few times. The J gene is TRBJ2-7, the V gene TRBV12-3 or TRBV12-4; the D call may be TRBD1 or TRBD2 (5 bases each). CDR3 length: 16 amino acids. Trimming left V 6 bases short and J 0 bases short, with 18 bases between. In DNA form, the CDR3 reads TGTGCCAGCAGCTTACTCGGGGTAGGGACCTCCTACGAGCAGTACTTC. This sequence encodes CASSLLGVGTSYEQYF.

In its sample, this clonotype was seen many times. Here the CDR3 reads CASSPGSSYNEQFF. CDR3 in DNA: TGCGCCAGCAGCCCGGGGAGCTCCTACAATGAGCAGTTCTTC. V usage is TRBV5-1 and J usage is TRBJ2-1, with D possibly TRBD2 on 5 matching bases. There are 14 residues in the CDR3. Germline values: CDR1 SGHRS, CDR2 YFSETQ. Trimming pared 4 bases from V and 0 bases from J, leaving 8 bases between.

V is TRBV4-1 and J is TRBJ2-1, with TRBD1 identical over 9 bases. V lost 4 bases to trimming and J lost 9 bases; unmatched junction nucleotides: 7. Germline V gene sequence: CDR1 MGHRA, CDR2 YSYEKL. This CDR3 region has 14 residues. DNA for the CDR3: TGCGCCAGCAGCCGGGGACAGGGTGAGAGTGAGCAGTTCTTC. As protein: CASSRGQGESEQFF.

This clonotype has a count of ten or more. The V gene is TRBV5-1, the J gene TRBJ2-3; a possible D gene is TRBD2 (6 bases). V shed 5 bases and J shed 0 bases, with 19 bases lying between them. The length of the CDR3 is 17 residues. Germline lookup yields CDR1 SGHRS and CDR2 YFSETQ. CDR3 amino acids: CASREELGGVSTDTQYF. The CDR3 coding sequence is TGCGCCAGCAGAGAGGAACTAGGCGGGGTTAGCACAGATACGCAGTATTTT.

This clonotype was seen many times. V is TRBV28 and J is TRBJ2-7, with D maybe TRBD2 (6 bases). Between the trimmed V and J ends, which lost 4 bases and 2 bases, there was a span of 12 bases. Germline V gene lookup returns CDR1 MDHEN and CDR2 SYDVKM. This CDR3 is built from 14 residues. DNA for the CDR3: TGTGCCAGCAGTTCGGGACTGAATACCTACGAGCAGTACTTC. Translating gives CASSSGLNTYEQYF.

This clonotype appeared many times. V usage is TRBV12-3 or TRBV12-4 and J usage is TRBJ2-7; D may match TRBD1 or TRBD2 (5 bases each). CDR3 length: 16 amino acids. V was cut by 4 bases and J by 3 bases, with 19 bases left in between. DNA for the CDR3: TGTGCCAGCAGTTCGACCTTTGGTAGGGGAGTCTACGAGCAGTACTTC. The encoded protein is CASSSTFGRGVYEQYF.

This clonotype was observed at least ten times. V usage is TRBV5-1 and J usage is TRBJ2-3, with D possibly called TRBD1 or TRBD2 (7 bases each). The CDR3 extends over 15 amino acids. Trimming removed 4 bases from V and 6 bases from J, with 18 bases in between. From germline, CDR1 is SGHRS and CDR2 YFSETQ. Here the CDR3 reads CASSRQGLREDTQYF. CDR3 DNA sequence: TGCGCCAGCAGCCGACAGGGACTACGGGAGGATACGCAGTATTTT.

This clonotype was counted ten times or more. The V and J genes are TRBV20-1 and TRBJ2-1, with a tentative D call TRBD1 (5 bases). V was trimmed by 0 bases and J by 1 base, leaving 16 bases between them. CDR1 is DFQATT and CDR2 is SNEGSKA in the germline V gene (reference sequence). The CDR3 length is 17 residues. The CDR3 loop reads CSARDPVTGSSYNEQFF. The CDR3 DNA follows: TGCAGTGCTAGAGACCCCGTCACAGGCTCATCCTACAATGAGCAGTTCTTC.

This clonotype was seen at least ten times. The chain combines TRBV3-1 with TRBJ2-7, with a possible D match to TRBD2 (6 bases). The CDR3 is 16 amino acids. Germline lookup yields CDR1 LGHDT and CDR2 YNNKEL (reference sequence). The V end lost 4 bases, the J end lost 3 bases, and 19 bases lay between the germline ends. CDR3 loop: CASSPTMGGDGYEQYF. The CDR3 bases are TGTGCCAGCAGCCCAACAATGGGGGGAGATGGCTACGAGCAGTACTTC.

This rearrangement joins TRBV25-1 to TRBJ2-5; 8 nucleotides align to TRBD2. The CDR3 consists of 14 residues. The V gene end was trimmed by 5 bases and the J gene end by 3 bases; junction bases not matched to a gene: 5. Germline assignment: CDR1 MGHDK and CDR2 SYGVNS. CDR3 coding DNA: TGTGCCAGCAGTCATACGGGAGGGAAAGAGACCCAGTACTTC. This gives the protein CASSHTGGKETQYF.

Many counts were recorded for this clonotype. The DNA of the CDR3 is TGCAGCGTTGGGTGGGGGGTTCCAGATACGCAGTATTTT. Protein product: CSVGWGVPDTQYF. The V gene is TRBV29-1, the J gene TRBJ2-3, with a tentative D call TRBD2 (6 bases). The germline CDR1 and CDR2 sequences are SQVTM and ANQGSEA. The CDR3 spans 13 residues. V was shortened by 4 bases and J by 4 bases, with 12 bases between the two germline ends.

This clonotype has at least ten counts. This chain uses TRBV5-1 with TRBJ2-2; no firm D call. Trimming took off 1 base at V and 1 base at J, with 11 bases between the two ends. This CDR3 comprises 16 residues. CDR1 SGHRS and CDR2 YFSETQ come from the germline V gene. The CDR3 nucleotides read TGCGCCAGCAGCTTGTTTCCTCGCGGGAACACCGGGGAGCTGTTTTTT. Its translation is CASSLFPRGNTGELFF.

V gene TRBV20-1 combines with J gene TRBJ2-7; D remains ambiguous. Trimming removed 5 bases from V and 6 bases from J, with 14 bases in between. In germline, CDR1 is DFQATT, CDR2 SNEGSKA (reference sequence). CDR3 length: 12 residues. The CDR3 region has the DNA TGCAGTGCTCCAACAGCTACGATCGAGCAGTACTTC. It translates to CSAPTATIEQYF.

There are many counts of this clonotype. This chain joins TRBV20-1 and TRBJ2-7, with TRBD1 as a possible D gene (5 bases). Germline V CDR1 and CDR2: DFQATT, SNEGSKA (reference sequence). Trimming shortened V by 0 bases and J by 2 bases, and 11 bases separated the two germline ends. The CDR3 covers 14 residues. The CDR3 DNA is TGCAGTGCTAGAGAGGCAGGGCGAACCTACGAGCAGTACTTC. Translating gives CSAREAGRTYEQYF.

At least ten counts were recorded for this clonotype. The chain couples TRBV9 to TRBJ2-3; 8 bases fit TRBD1. The CDR3 contains 16 residues. The trim removed 4 bases at V and 4 bases at J, leaving 11 bases unmatched. Germline V lookup: CDR1 SGDLS, CDR2 YYNGEE. CDR3 sequence (DNA): TGTGCCAGCAGCTTGATGACAGGGGAGTATGCAGATACGCAGTATTTT. This sequence encodes CASSLMTGEYADTQYF.

This clonotype was counted once. One end of the junction fails to match germline, which may point to a read error. The CDR3 coding sequence is TGTGCCAGCAGAACGACCCGAAGGGGCTACAATCAGCAGTTCTTC. Translation: CASRTTRRGYNQQFF. The chain recombines TRBV12-3 or TRBV12-4 with TRBJ2-1, with TRBD1 as a possible D gene (5 bases). The CDR3 loop spans 15 amino acids.

Concerning this clonotype itself: Its ends do not fully match the called genes, so a read error is possible. CDR3 loop: CANSLGTGEAGQYF. In nucleotides, the CDR3 is TGCGCCAACAGCTTGGGAACAGGGGAAGCCGGGCAGTACTTC. This chain uses TRBV5-1 with TRBJ2-7; 7 nucleotides align to TRBD1. CDR1 is SGHRS and CDR2 is YFSETQ in the germline V gene. The CDR3 runs to 14 residues.

The table lists this clonotype with many counts. This chain uses TRBV5-1 with TRBJ1-2; D may be TRBD1 (5 bases). Trimming left V 7 bases short and J 6 bases short, with 25 bases between. The CDR3 extends over 16 amino acids. Germline lookup yields CDR1 SGHRS and CDR2 YFSETQ. The CDR3 bases are TGCGCCAGCCACGATGCAACGGACAACGCTGTCGATGGCTACACCTTC. Its protein is CASHDATDNAVDGYTF.

There are many counts of this clonotype. CDR3 region: CASSRPGAGANVLTF. CDR3 DNA sequence: TGTGCCAGCAGCCGACCGGGAGCAGGGGCCAACGTCCTGACTTTC. The chain combines TRBV7-9 with TRBJ2-6; D possibly corresponds to TRBD2 (6 bases). The germline V gene has CDR1 SEHNR and CDR2 FQNEAQ (reference sequence). The CDR3 loop spans 15 amino acids. V lost 5 bases and J 4 bases, leaving 12 bases between the germline ends. Drawing the rest from reference TRBV7-9 and TRBJ2-6, the complete variable domain is DTGVSQNPRHKITKRGQNVTFRCDPISEHNRLYWYRQTLGQGPEFLTYFQNEAQLEKSRLLSDRFSAERPKGSFSTLEIQRTEQGDSAMYLCASSRPGAGANVLTFGAGSRLTVL.